Sequencing of this T cell receptor (beta chain) was carried out in a study of T cells in women clearing cervical HPV infection. The wider study: Case blood was drawn when the lesion was first found; control blood after infection became undetectable. HLA type stays a possible confounder, typing being limited.

Only in-frame clones appear in the TCRdb table, and some are missing; sequencing was by immunoSEQ multiplex PCR. This sample's clone table lists tens of thousands of clones. Comment on this clone: Antigen unknown. With the read ending 3 residues before the CDR3 end, the germline J gene is used to fill in that end.

Study outcomes and limitations: Richness differences could reflect unmeasured T-cell content per sample.

There are 11 residues in the CDR3. Germline V gene data show CDR1 as SGHRS and CDR2 as YFSETQ. Trimming shortened V by 4 bases and J by 6 bases, and 8 bases separated the two germline ends. All donors had a single incident cervical HPV16 infection, not prevalent. Sequenced material: blood buffy coat. The rearrangement links TRBV5-1 to TRBJ2-7, with D possibly matching TRBD1 (6 bases). This receptor was taken from a woman between 18 and 70 years old with a cervical HPV16 infection that either progressed to CIN3+ or cleared (not recorded which). The DNA read from the CDR3 is TGCGCCAGCAGCGCGGACAGCGAG. Its translation: CASSADSE. The full CDR3 reads CASSADSEQYF.